The clone carrying this T cell receptor (beta chain) was seen a single time. Its antigen is undetermined. These data belong to a study of T cell responses to AZD1222 COVID-19 vaccine. The study, taken as a whole, reports: Baseline serostatus was positive in only a handful of AZD1222 recipients. With dominance at 160-218 and 743-854, vaccine-associated CD4 TCRs spanned spike. An increase in Spike-specific TCR breadth and depth was observed after two AZD1222 doses.

The study pooled second doses at about 4 or about 12 weeks. Clones were sequenced by immunoSEQ multiplex PCR, and TCRdb holds only the in-frame ones, with some missing. The data hold 150,000 to 200,000 clones, with around 92% observed a single time. The receptor comes from an adult who received the AZD1222 COVID-19 vaccine. The source material was peripheral blood, sampled 28 days after the second AZD1222 dose.

The CDR3, as DNA: TGTGCCAGCAGTAGTATCCACAATTCCTACAATGAGCAGTTCTTC. Amino acid sequence: CASSSIHNSYNEQFF. The rearrangement uses TRBV6-5 and TRBJ2-1; D unclear. This CDR3 comprises 15 residues. Germline CDR1 and CDR2: MNHEY and SVGAGI. V was trimmed by 5 bases and J by 1 base, leaving 12 bases between them.